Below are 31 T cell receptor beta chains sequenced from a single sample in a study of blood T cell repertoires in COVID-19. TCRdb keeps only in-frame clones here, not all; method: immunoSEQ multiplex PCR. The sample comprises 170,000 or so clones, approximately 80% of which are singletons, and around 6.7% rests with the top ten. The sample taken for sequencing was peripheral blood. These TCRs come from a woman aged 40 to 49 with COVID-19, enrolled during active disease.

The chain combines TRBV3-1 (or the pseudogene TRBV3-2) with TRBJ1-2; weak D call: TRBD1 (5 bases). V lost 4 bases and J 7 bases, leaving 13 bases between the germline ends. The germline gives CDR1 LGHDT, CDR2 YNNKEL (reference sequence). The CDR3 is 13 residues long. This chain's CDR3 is CASSPSLTGGYTF. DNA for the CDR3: TGTGCCAGCAGCCCTTCCCTCACAGGTGGCTACACCTTC.

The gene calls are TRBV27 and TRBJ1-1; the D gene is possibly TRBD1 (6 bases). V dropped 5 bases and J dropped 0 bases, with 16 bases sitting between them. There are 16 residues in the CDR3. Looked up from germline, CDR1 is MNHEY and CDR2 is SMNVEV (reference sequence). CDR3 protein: CASSPLGRGLNTEAFF. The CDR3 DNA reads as TGTGCCAGCAGTCCCCTAGGCAGGGGATTGAACACTGAAGCTTTCTTT.

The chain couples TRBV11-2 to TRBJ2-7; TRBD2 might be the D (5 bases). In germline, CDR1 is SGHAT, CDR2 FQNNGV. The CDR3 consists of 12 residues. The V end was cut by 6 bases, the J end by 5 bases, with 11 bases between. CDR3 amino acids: CASRGLTDEQYF. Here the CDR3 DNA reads TGTGCCAGCAGAGGACTGACGGACGAGCAGTACTTC.

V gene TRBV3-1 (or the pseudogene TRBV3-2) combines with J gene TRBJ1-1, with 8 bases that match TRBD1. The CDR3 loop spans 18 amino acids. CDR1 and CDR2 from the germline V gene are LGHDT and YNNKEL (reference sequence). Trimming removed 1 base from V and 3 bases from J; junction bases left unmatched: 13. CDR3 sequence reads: CASSQGAQGAIRDTEAFF. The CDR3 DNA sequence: TGTGCCAGCAGCCAAGGGGCCCAGGGGGCGATTCGGGACACTGAAGCTTTCTTT.

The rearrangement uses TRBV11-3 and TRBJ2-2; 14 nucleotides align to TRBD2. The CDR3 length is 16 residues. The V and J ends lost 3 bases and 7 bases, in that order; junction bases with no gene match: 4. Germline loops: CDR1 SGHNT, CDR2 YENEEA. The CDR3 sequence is CASSLGLAGVGGELFF. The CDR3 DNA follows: TGTGCCAGCAGCTTGGGACTAGCGGGAGTGGGCGGGGAGCTGTTTTTT.

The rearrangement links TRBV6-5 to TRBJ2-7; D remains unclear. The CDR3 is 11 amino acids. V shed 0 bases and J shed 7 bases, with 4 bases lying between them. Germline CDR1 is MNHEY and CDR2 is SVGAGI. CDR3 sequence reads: CASSYSTEQYF. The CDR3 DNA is TGTGCCAGCAGTTACTCGACAGAGCAGTACTTC.

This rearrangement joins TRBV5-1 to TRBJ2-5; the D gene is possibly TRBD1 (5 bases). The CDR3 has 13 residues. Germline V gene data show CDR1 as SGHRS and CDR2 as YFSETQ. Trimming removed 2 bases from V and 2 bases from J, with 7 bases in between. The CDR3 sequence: CASSFGQQETQYF. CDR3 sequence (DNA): TGCGCCAGCAGCTTTGGACAACAAGAGACCCAGTACTTC.

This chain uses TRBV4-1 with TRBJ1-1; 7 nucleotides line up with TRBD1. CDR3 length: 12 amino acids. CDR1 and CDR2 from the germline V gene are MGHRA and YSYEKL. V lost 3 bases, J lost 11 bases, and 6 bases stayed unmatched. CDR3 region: CASSQPGTAAFF. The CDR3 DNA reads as TGCGCCAGCAGCCAGCCGGGGACAGCGGCTTTCTTT.

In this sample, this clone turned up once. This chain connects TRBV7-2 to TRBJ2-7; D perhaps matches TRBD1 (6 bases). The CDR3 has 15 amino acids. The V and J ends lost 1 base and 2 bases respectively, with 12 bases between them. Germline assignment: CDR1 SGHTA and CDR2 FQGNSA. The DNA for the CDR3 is TGTGCCAGCAGCTTAGGAGGGGGTTTCGCCTACGAGCAGTACTTC. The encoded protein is CASSLGGGFAYEQYF.

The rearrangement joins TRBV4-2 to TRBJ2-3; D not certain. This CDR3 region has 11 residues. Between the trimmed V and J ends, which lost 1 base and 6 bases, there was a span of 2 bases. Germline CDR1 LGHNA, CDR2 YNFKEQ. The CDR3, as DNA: TGTGCCAGCAGCCAAGCGGATACGCAGTATTTT. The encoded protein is CASSQADTQYF.

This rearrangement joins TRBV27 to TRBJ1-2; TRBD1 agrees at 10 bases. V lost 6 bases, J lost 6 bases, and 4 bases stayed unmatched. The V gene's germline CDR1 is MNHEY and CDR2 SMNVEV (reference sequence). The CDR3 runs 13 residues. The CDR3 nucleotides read TGTGCCAGCAGGACAGGGGGCTCGGATGGCTACACCTTC. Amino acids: CASRTGGSDGYTF.

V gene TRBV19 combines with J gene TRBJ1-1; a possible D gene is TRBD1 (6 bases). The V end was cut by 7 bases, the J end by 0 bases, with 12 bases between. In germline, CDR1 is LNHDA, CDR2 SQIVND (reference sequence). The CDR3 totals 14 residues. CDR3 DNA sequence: TGTGCCAGTACTCCACAGGGACTGAACACTGAAGCTTTCTTT. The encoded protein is CASTPQGLNTEAFF.

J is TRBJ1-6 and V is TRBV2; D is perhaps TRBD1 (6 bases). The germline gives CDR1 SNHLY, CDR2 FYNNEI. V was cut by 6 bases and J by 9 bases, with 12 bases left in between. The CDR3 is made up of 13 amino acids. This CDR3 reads CASSQGISSPLHF. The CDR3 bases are TGTGCCAGCAGCCAGGGGATAAGTTCACCCCTCCACTTT. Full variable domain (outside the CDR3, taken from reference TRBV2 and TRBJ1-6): EPEVTQTPSHQVTQMGQEVILRCVPISNHLYFYWYRQILGQKVEFLVSFYNNEISEKSEIFDDQFSVERPDGSNFTLKIRSTKLEDSAMYFCASSQGISSPLHFGNGTRLTVT.

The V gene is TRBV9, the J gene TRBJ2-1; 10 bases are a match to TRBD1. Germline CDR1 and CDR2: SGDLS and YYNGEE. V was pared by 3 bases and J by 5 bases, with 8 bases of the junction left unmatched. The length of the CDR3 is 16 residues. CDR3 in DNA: TGTGCCAGCAGCGCTTTGCCGGGACAGGGGAACAATGAGCAGTTCTTC. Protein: CASSALPGQGNNEQFF.

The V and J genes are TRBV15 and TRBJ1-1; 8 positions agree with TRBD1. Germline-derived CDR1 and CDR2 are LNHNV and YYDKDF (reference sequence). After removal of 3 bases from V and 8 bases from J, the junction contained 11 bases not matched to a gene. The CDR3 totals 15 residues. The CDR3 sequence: CATSSEARQGPEAFF. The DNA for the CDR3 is TGTGCCACCAGCAGTGAGGCACGACAGGGGCCCGAAGCTTTCTTT.

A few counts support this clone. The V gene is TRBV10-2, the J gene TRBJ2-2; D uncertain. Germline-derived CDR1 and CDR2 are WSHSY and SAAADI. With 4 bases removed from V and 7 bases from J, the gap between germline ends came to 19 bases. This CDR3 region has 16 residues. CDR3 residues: CASSGSSVAGYGELFF. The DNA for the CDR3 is TGCGCCAGCAGTGGTTCATCGGTTGCTGGTTACGGGGAGCTGTTTTTT.

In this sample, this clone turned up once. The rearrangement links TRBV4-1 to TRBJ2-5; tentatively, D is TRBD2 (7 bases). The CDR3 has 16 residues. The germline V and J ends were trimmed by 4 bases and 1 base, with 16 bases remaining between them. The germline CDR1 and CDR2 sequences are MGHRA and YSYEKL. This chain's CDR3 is CASSRPAGALQETQYF. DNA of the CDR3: TGCGCCAGCAGCCGCCCGGCGGGGGCCCTCCAAGAGACCCAGTACTTC.

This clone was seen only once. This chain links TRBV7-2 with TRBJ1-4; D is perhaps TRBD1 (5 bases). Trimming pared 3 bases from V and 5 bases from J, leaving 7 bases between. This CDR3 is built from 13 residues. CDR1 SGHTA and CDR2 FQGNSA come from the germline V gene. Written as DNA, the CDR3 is TGTGCCAGCAGCTTGAGGACAAATGAAAAACTGTTTTTT. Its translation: CASSLRTNEKLFF. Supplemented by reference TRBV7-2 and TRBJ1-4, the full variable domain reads GAGVSQSPSNKVTEKGKDVELRCDPISGHTALYWYRQSLGQGLEFLIYFQGNSAPDKSGLPSDRFSAERTGGSVSTLTIQRTQQEDSAVYLCASSLRTNEKLFFGSGTQLSVL.

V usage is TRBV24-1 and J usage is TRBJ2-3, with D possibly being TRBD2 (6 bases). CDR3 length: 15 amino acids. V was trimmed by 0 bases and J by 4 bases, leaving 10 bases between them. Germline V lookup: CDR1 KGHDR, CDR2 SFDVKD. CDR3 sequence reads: CATSDLPSVADTQYF. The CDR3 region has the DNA TGTGCCACCAGTGATTTGCCTAGCGTGGCAGATACGCAGTATTTT.

In DNA, the CDR3 is TGTGCCAGCTCGCAGGGCTCCACCGATACGCAGTATTTT. This translates into CASSQGSTDTQYF. The V and J genes are TRBV18 and TRBJ2-3, with D possibly being TRBD1 (5 bases). V was cut by 6 bases and J by 6 bases, with 13 bases left in between. There are 13 residues in the CDR3. Germline V gives CDR1 KGHSH, CDR2 LQKENI.

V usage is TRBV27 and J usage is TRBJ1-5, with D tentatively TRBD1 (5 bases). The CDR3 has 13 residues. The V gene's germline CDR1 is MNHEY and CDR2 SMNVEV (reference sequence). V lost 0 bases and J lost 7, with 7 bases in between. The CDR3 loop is CASSLSWGQPQHF. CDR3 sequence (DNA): TGTGCCAGCAGTTTATCATGGGGCCAGCCCCAGCATTTT.

DNA for the CDR3: TGTGCCAGTAGTACAACGGGGGTCACAGATACGCAGTATTTT. Encoded protein: CASSTTGVTDTQYF. The chain couples TRBV19 to TRBJ2-3; D perhaps matches TRBD2 (6 bases). V was clipped by 4 bases and J by 2 bases, with 10 bases between them. There are 14 residues in the CDR3. Germline V CDR1 and CDR2: LNHDA, SQIVND (reference sequence).

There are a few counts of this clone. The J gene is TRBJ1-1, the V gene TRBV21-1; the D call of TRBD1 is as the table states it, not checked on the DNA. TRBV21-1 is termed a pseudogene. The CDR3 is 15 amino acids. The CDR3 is CASSPPGVENTEAFF. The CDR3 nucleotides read TGTGCCAGCAGCCCTCCAGGGGTTGAGAACACTGAAGCTTTCTTT.

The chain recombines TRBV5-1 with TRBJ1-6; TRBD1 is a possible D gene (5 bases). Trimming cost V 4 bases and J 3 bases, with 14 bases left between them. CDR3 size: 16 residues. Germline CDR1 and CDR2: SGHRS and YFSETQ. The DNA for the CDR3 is TGCGCCAGCAGCGCCCAAGCGGGGCACTATAATTCACCCCTCCACTTT. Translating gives CASSAQAGHYNSPLHF. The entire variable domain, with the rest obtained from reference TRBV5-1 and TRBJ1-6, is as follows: KAGVTQTPRYLIKTRGQQVTLSCSPISGHRSVSWYQQTPGQGLQFLFEYFSETQRNKGNFPGRFSGRQFSNSRSEMNVSTLELGDSALYLCASSAQAGHYNSPLHFGNGTRLTVT.

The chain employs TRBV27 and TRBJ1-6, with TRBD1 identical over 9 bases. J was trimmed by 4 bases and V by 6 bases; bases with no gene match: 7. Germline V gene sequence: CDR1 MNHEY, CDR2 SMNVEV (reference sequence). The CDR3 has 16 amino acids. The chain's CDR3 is CASSLQGARYNSPLHF. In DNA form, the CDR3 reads TGTGCCAGCAGCCTACAGGGGGCGCGATATAATTCACCCCTCCACTTT.

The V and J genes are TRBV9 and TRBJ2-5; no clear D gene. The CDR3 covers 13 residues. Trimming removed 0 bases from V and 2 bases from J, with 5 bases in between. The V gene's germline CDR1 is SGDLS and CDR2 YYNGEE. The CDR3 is CASSVETQETQYF. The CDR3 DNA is TGTGCCAGCAGCGTAGAAACTCAAGAGACCCAGTACTTC.

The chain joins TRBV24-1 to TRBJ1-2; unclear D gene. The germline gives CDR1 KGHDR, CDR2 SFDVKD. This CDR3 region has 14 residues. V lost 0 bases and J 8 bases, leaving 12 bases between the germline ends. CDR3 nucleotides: TGTGCCACCAGTGATTTGACCCGGGGTGACGGCTACACCTTC. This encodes CATSDLTRGDGYTF.

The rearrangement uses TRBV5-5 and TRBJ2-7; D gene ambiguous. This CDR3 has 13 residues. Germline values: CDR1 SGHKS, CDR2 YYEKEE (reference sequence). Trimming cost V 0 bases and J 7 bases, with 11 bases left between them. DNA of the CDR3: TGTGCCAGCAGCTTGGCACTTTGGTCTGAGCAGTACTTC. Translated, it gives CASSLALWSEQYF.

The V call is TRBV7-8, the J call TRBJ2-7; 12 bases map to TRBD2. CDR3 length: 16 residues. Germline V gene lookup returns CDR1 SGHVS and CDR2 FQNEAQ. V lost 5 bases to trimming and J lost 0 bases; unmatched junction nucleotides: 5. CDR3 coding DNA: TGTGCCAGCAGCGCCTGGACTAGCGGGACCTCCTACGAGCAGTACTTC. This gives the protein CASSAWTSGTSYEQYF.

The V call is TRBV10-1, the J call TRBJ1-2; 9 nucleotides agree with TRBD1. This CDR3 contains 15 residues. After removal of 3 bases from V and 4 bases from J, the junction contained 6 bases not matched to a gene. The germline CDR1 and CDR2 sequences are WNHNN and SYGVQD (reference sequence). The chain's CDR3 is CASSDRDRVIYGYTF. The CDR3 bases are TGCGCCAGCAGTGATCGGGACAGGGTAATCTATGGCTACACCTTC.

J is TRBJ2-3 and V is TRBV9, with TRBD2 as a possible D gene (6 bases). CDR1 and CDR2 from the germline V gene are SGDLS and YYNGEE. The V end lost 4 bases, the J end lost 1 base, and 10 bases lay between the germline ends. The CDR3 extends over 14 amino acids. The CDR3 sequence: CASSPGLRTDTQYF. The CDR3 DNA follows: TGTGCCAGCAGCCCGGGACTGCGCACAGATACGCAGTATTTT.